This T cell receptor (beta chain) appears in the sequencing data of a study of shared clonotypes between healthy human individuals. As regards this clone: Antigen: not known.

Per the original data handling: Filtering differed, since immunoSEQ gave only junction sequences and no quality scores. Generated by immunoSEQ multiplex PCR, the TCRdb table keeps only in-frame clones and is missing some. D and trimming were read from the DNA, whereas the V and J calls and clone size are those reported in that table. The sample includes fewer than 1.6 million clones, roughly 98.5% of them seen just once. Study-level findings and limits: Shared clonotypes: 4.5% to 5% naive CD4, roughly 3.8% naive CD8, less than 2.5% memory CD4, around 0.4% memory CD8.

Germline CDR1 reads MNHEY; CDR2 reads SMNVEV (reference sequence). The CDR3 consists of 15 residues. Trimming took 2 bases from V and 3 from J; bases not matched to a gene: 5. The chain employs TRBV27 and TRBJ2-7; 9 bases agree with TRBD2. The receptor was derived from a young man in good health. The sequenced material came from naive CD4+ T cells sorted from blood. Regarding subset: CD45RA+ positively selected. The CDR3 is CASSLADSGSYEQYF. The DNA for the CDR3 is TGTGCCAGCAGTTTAGCGGATAGCGGGAGCTACGAGCAGTACTTC.